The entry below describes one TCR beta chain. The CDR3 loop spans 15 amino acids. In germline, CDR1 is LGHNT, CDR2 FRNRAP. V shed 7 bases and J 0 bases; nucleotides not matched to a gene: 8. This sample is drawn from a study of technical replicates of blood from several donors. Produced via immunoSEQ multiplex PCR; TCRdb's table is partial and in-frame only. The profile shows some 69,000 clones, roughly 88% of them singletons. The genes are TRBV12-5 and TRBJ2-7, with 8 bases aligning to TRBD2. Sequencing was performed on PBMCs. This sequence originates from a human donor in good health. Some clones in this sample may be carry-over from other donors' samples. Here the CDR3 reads CASAGSAGGSYEQYF. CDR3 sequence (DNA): TGTGCTAGTGCCGGAAGCGCGGGAGGCTCCTACGAGCAGTACTTC.